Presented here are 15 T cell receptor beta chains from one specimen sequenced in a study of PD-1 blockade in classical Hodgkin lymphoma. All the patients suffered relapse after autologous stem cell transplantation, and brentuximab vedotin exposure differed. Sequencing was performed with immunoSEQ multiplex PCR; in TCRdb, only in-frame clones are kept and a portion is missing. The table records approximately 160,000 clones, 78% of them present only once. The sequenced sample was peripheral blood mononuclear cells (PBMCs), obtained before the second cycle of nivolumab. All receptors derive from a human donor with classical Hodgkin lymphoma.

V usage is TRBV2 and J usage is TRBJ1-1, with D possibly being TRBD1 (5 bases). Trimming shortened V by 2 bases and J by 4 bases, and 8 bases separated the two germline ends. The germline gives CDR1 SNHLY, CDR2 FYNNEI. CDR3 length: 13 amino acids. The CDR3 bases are TGTGCCAGCAGTGAATCGGGGGGCACTGAAGCTTTCTTT. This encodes CASSESGGTEAFF.

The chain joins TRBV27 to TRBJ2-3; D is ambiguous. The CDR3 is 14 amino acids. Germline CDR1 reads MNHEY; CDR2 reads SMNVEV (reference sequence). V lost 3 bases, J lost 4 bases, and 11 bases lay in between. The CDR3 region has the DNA TGTGCCAGCAGTTTCTCTCGGGCCCCAGATACGCAGTATTTT. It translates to CASSFSRAPDTQYF.

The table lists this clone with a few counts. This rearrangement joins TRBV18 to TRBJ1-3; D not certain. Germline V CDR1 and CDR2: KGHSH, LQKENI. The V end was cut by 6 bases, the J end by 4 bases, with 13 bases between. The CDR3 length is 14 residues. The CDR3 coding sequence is TGTGCCAGCTCCCTTGAATCTTCCGGAAACACCATATATTTT. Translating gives CASSLESSGNTIYF.

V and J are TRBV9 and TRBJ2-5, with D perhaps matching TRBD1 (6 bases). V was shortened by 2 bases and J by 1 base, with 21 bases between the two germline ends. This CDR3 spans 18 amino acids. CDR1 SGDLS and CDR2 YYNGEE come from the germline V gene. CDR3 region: CASSVSIRGWVGQETQYF. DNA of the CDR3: TGTGCCAGCAGCGTTTCAATAAGGGGGTGGGTTGGCCAAGAGACCCAGTACTTC.

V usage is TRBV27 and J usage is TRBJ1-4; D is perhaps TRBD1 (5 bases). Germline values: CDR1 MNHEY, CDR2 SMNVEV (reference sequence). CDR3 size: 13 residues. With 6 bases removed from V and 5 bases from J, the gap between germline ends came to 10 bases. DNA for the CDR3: TGTGCCAGCAGAAACAACAGGAATGAAAAACTGTTTTTT. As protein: CASRNNRNEKLFF.

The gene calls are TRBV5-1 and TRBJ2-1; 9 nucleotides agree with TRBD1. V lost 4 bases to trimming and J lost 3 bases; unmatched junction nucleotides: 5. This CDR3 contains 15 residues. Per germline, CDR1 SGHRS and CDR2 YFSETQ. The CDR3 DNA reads TGCGCCAGCAGCCCCAGGGACAGGGTCTACAATGAGCAGTTCTTC. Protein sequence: CASSPRDRVYNEQFF.

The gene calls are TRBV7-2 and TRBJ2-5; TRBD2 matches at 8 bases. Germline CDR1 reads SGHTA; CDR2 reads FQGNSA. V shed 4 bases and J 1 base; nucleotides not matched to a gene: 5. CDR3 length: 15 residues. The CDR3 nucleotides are TGTGCCAGCAGCTCGGGGGGGATTTTCCAAGAGACCCAGTACTTC. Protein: CASSSGGIFQETQYF.

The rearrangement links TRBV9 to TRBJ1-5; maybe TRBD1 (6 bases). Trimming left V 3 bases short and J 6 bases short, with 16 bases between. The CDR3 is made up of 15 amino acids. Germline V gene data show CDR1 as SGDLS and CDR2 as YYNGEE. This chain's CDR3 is CASSEGVGYGQPQHF. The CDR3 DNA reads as TGTGCCAGCAGCGAGGGGGTGGGTTATGGTCAGCCCCAGCATTTT.

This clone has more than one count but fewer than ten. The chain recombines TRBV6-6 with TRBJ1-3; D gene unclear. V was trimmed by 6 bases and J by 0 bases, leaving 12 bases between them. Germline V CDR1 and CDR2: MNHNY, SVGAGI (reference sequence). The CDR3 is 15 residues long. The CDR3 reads CASRASHGSGNTIYF. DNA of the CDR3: TGTGCCAGCAGGGCCAGTCACGGCTCTGGAAACACCATATATTTT.

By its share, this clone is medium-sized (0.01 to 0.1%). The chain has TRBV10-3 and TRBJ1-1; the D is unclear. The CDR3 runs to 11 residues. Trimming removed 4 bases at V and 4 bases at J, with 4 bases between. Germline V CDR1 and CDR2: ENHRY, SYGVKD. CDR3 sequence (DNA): TGTGCCATCAGTGCAAGCACTGAAGCTTTCTTT. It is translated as CAISASTEAFF.

The CDR3 bases are TGTGCCAGCAGCCCCAGGGGAGGCCTCGATGAGCAGTTCTTC. Amino acids: CASSPRGGLDEQFF. V usage is TRBV7-9 and J usage is TRBJ2-1; perhaps D is TRBD1 or TRBD2 (6 bases each). There are 14 residues in the CDR3. Germline CDR1 reads SEHNR; CDR2 reads FQNEAQ (reference sequence). V gave up 5 bases and J gave up 8 bases, with 16 bases separating them.

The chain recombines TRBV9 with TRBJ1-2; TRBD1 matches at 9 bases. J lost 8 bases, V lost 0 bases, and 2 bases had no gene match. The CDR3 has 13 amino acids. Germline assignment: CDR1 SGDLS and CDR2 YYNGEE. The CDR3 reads CASSVADRGGYTF. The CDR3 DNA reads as TGTGCCAGCAGCGTAGCGGACAGGGGCGGCTACACCTTC. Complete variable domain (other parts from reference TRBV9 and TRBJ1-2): DSGVTQTPKHLITATGQRVTLRCSPRSGDLSVYWYQQSLDQGLQFLIQYYNGEERAKGNILERFSAQQFPDLHSELNLSSLELGDSALYFCASSVADRGGYTFGSGTRLTVV.

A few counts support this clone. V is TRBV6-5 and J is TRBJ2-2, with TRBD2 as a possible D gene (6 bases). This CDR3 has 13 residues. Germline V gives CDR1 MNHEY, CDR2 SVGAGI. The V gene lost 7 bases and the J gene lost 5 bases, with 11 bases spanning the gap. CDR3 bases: TGTGCCAGCACCGAACGGGGGACCGGGGAGCTGTTTTTT. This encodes CASTERGTGELFF.

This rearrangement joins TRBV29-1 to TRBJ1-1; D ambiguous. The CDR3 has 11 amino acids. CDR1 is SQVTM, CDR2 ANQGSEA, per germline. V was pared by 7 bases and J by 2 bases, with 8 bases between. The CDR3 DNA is TGCAGCGGTCGGACTAACACTGAAGCTTTCTTT. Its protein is CSGRTNTEAFF.

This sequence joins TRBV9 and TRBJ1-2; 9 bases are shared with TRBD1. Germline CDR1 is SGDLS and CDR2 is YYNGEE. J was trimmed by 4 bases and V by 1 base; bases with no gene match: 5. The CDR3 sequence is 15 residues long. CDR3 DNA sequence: TGTGCCAGCAGCGTAACCGACAGGGGGTTCTATGGCTACACCTTC. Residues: CASSVTDRGFYGYTF.